One sample yielded the 25 T cell receptor beta chains listed below, sequenced in a study of control samples from healthy donors and cancer patients. Only in-frame clones appear in the TCRdb table, and some are missing; sequencing was by immunoSEQ multiplex PCR. The profile shows about 130,000 clones, approximately 92% of them singletons. Sequenced sample: PBMCs. Receptors originate from a man older than 75 with head and neck cancer.

This rearrangement joins TRBV10-3 to TRBJ2-2, with 13 bases aligning to TRBD2. The J segment lost 3 bases and the V segment lost 6 bases, leaving 7 bases of the junction unmatched. Germline CDR1 reads ENHRY; CDR2 reads SYGVKD. The CDR3 runs to 17 residues. CDR3 in amino acids: CAIRPTSGGADTGELFF. As DNA, the CDR3 is TGTGCCATCAGGCCAACTAGCGGGGGGGCAGACACCGGGGAGCTGTTTTTT.

This chain joins TRBV6-2 or TRBV6-3 and TRBJ1-5; 8 bases match TRBD1. This CDR3 spans 17 amino acids. Germline CDR1 is MNHEY and CDR2 is SVGEGT. Trimming removed 2 bases from V and 4 bases from J; junction bases left unmatched: 10. The CDR3 protein is CASSYGFSRGRNQPQHF. CDR3 DNA: TGTGCCAGCAGTTACGGGTTCAGCAGGGGGCGGAATCAGCCCCAGCATTTT.

This chain connects TRBV27 to TRBJ2-1; 13 bases map to TRBD2. Germline V gene data show CDR1 as MNHEY and CDR2 as SMNVEV (reference sequence). The CDR3 loop spans 15 amino acids. J gave up 5 bases and V 5 bases, and 3 bases lay outside the gene matches. CDR3 residues: CASSPGTSGNNEQFF. The CDR3, as DNA: TGTGCCAGCAGTCCAGGGACTAGCGGGAACAATGAGCAGTTCTTC.

CDR3 nucleotides: TGTGCCAGCAGCGTAGAATGGCTAGCGGGAACCTACGAGCAGTACTTC. It codes for CASSVEWLAGTYEQYF. V is TRBV9 and J is TRBJ2-7; 9 bases map to TRBD2. Trimming at V came to 0 bases and at J to 2 bases, leaving 6 bases not matched to a gene. CDR3 size: 16 residues. Germline V lookup: CDR1 SGDLS, CDR2 YYNGEE.

This chain uses TRBV7-9 with TRBJ2-1; TRBD2 agrees at 7 bases. V shed 4 bases, J shed 4 bases, and the junction held 16 bases outside the gene matches. The CDR3 has 18 residues. Per germline, CDR1 SEHNR and CDR2 FQNEAQ (reference sequence). The CDR3 region has the DNA TGTGCCAGCAGCTCCGGGAAGTTGGAGCTGGGGGGGTACAATGAGCAGTTCTTC. Translation gives CASSSGKLELGGYNEQFF.

The rearrangement joins TRBV29-1 to TRBJ1-3; D gene uncertain. Germline assignment: CDR1 SQVTM and CDR2 ANQGSEA. The CDR3 consists of 15 residues. The CDR3 spells CSVVPEALSGNTIYF. The CDR3, as DNA: TGCAGTGTGGTTCCGGAGGCCCTCTCTGGAAACACCATATATTTT.

This sequence joins TRBV6-6 and TRBJ1-5; D is unclear. Trimming cost V 6 bases and J 0 bases, with 12 bases left between them. The CDR3 consists of 15 residues. Looked up from germline, CDR1 is MNHNY and CDR2 is SVGAGI (reference sequence). CDR3 in amino acids: CASSRKGDSNQPQHF. DNA of the CDR3: TGTGCCAGCAGCCGAAAGGGAGATAGCAATCAGCCCCAGCATTTT.

The V call is TRBV5-1, the J call TRBJ2-1; D possibly corresponds to TRBD2 (5 bases). This CDR3 has 15 amino acids. The V end lost 1 base, the J end lost 1 base, and 9 bases lay between the germline ends. The germline V gene has CDR1 SGHRS and CDR2 YFSETQ. CDR3 in DNA: TGCGCCAGCAGCTTGAGACGGGATTCCTACAATGAGCAGTTCTTC. Protein product: CASSLRRDSYNEQFF. Full variable domain (missing parts from reference TRBV5-1 and TRBJ2-1): KAGVTQTPRYLIKTRGQQVTLSCSPISGHRSVSWYQQTPGQGLQFLFEYFSETQRNKGNFPGRFSGRQFSNSRSEMNVSTLELGDSALYLCASSLRRDSYNEQFFGPGTRLTVL.

V usage is TRBV10-1 and J usage is TRBJ2-7, with TRBD1 identical over 8 bases. The V gene's germline CDR1 is WNHNN and CDR2 SYGVQD (reference sequence). There are 15 residues in the CDR3. The junction had 5 bases not matched to a gene; V was cut back by 4 bases and J by 0 bases. CDR3 region: CASSGGTGSSYEQYF. The CDR3 nucleotides are TGCGCCAGCAGTGGAGGGACAGGTTCCTCCTACGAGCAGTACTTC.

The chain links TRBV15 to TRBJ1-1; 7 bases match TRBD1. Germline assignment: CDR1 LNHNV and CDR2 YYDKDF (reference sequence). The CDR3 runs to 15 residues. V lost 3 bases and J lost 2; bases outside the gene matches: 6. CDR3 amino acids: CATSSPGTANTEAFF. CDR3 nucleotide sequence: TGTGCCACCAGCAGTCCCGGGACAGCAAACACTGAAGCTTTCTTT.

V gene TRBV5-6 combines with J gene TRBJ1-2; D remains ambiguous. CDR3 size: 15 residues. Per the germline V gene, CDR1 is SGHDT and CDR2 is YYEEEE. The V gene lost 0 bases and the J gene lost 2 bases, with 11 bases spanning the gap. The CDR3 loop reads CASSLAPVRNYGYTF. The DNA of the CDR3 is TGTGCCAGCAGCTTGGCCCCGGTACGGAACTATGGCTACACCTTC.

The rearrangement joins TRBV2 to TRBJ2-6; perhaps TRBD1 as D (6 bases). Germline CDR1 reads SNHLY; CDR2 reads FYNNEI. V was pared by 0 bases and J by 18 bases, with 15 bases between. This CDR3 region has 13 residues. The CDR3 DNA is TGTGCCAGCAGTGAAGCGCATAAGGGGGTAGGGACTTTC. It is translated as CASSEAHKGVGTF.

The genes are TRBV7-9 and TRBJ2-2; 9 nucleotides agree with TRBD2. This CDR3 has 17 residues. V shed 6 bases and J 4 bases; nucleotides not matched to a gene: 12. Germline-derived CDR1 and CDR2 are SEHNR and FQNEAQ (reference sequence). As DNA, the CDR3 is TGTGCCAGCAGTCCTATGGGCGGGAGGGCGAGCACCGGGGAGCTGTTTTTT. Amino acids: CASSPMGGRASTGELFF.

J is TRBJ1-1 and V is TRBV19; 7 bases fit TRBD1. This CDR3 has 14 amino acids. Germline-derived CDR1 and CDR2 are LNHDA and SQIVND (reference sequence). The trim removed 3 bases at V and 4 bases at J, leaving 5 bases unmatched. DNA for the CDR3: TGTGCCAGTAGTATCGACAGGGTGGGCACTGAAGCTTTCTTT. Protein sequence: CASSIDRVGTEAFF.

This chain uses TRBV10-1 with TRBJ2-1; 11 nucleotides line up with TRBD2. The CDR3 length is 13 residues. Germline V CDR1 and CDR2: WNHNN, SYGVQD (reference sequence). The V gene end was trimmed by 8 bases and the J gene end by 6 bases; junction bases not matched to a gene: 3. DNA of the CDR3: TGCGCCAGCGGGACTAGCGGATTCAATGAGCAGTTCTTC. Residues: CASGTSGFNEQFF.

The V call is TRBV20-1, the J call TRBJ2-3; D might be TRBD1 or TRBD2, each matching 6 bases. The CDR3 is made up of 14 amino acids. The germline V gene encodes CDR1 DFQATT and CDR2 SNEGSKA (reference sequence). V was shortened by 3 bases and J by 2 bases, with 12 bases between the two germline ends. The CDR3 region is CSASKGGDTDTQYF. In DNA, the CDR3 is TGCAGTGCTAGTAAGGGGGGAGACACAGATACGCAGTATTTT.

The chain carries TRBV10-2 and TRBJ1-6; no definite D call. Germline V gene lookup returns CDR1 WSHSY and CDR2 SAAADI. V lost 7 bases, J lost 0 bases, and 4 bases lay in between. CDR3 length: 13 amino acids. DNA for the CDR3: TGCGCCAGCATCCCCTCCTATAATTCACCCCTCCACTTT. Residues: CASIPSYNSPLHF.

The chain employs TRBV29-1 and TRBJ1-4; no clear D. The CDR3 contains 14 residues. Trimming removed 4 bases at V and 8 bases at J, with 17 bases between. Germline-derived CDR1 and CDR2 are SQVTM and ANQGSEA. The CDR3 DNA reads as TGCAGCGTTGGCTCGGGTAGGAGCGGCGAAAAACTGTTTTTT. Translation: CSVGSGRSGEKLFF. Looking up the rest from reference TRBV29-1 and TRBJ1-4 gives the full variable domain: SAVISQKPSRDICQRGTSLTIQCQVDSQVTMMFWYRQQPGQSLTLIATANQGSEATYESGFVIDKFPISRPNLTFSTLTVSNMSPEDSSIYLCSVGSGRSGEKLFFGSGTQLSVL.

V is TRBV4-3 and J is TRBJ2-1, with D perhaps matching TRBD2 (5 bases). Germline CDR1 LGHNA, CDR2 YSLEER. V lost 0 bases and J lost 9, with 18 bases in between. This CDR3 spans 16 amino acids. The CDR3 nucleotides are TGCGCCAGCAGCCAAGAATCAACGAGGGCTAACGCTGAGCAGTTCTTC. It specifies CASSQESTRANAEQFF.

As for this clone: One end of the junction is discordant with germline, which a read error may explain. V gene TRBV10-3 combines with J gene TRBJ2-7; 9 nucleotides align to TRBD2. Germline V gene lookup returns CDR1 ENHRY and CDR2 SYGVKD. The CDR3 runs 14 residues. The CDR3 protein is CAISVGLATYEQYF. The CDR3 DNA reads as TGTGCCATCAGTGTGGGACTAGCCACCTATGAGCAGTACTTC.

V gene TRBV18 combines with J gene TRBJ2-7; 7 bases fit TRBD1. The germline CDR1 and CDR2 sequences are KGHSH and LQKENI. V shed 0 bases, J shed 3 bases, and the junction held 2 bases outside the gene matches. The CDR3 is 14 residues long. CDR3 region: CASSPPNRGYEQYF. CDR3 coding DNA: TGTGCCAGCTCACCACCGAACAGGGGCTACGAGCAGTACTTC.

This clone was picked up a small number of times. This chain joins TRBV19 and TRBJ1-1; D is undetermined. This CDR3 spans 14 amino acids. Trimming removed 3 bases at V and 1 base at J, with 9 bases between. Germline assignment: CDR1 LNHDA and CDR2 SQIVND (reference sequence). CDR3 nucleotides: TGTGCCAGTAGTATCCTAACGAGGAACACTGAAGCTTTCTTT. Translated: CASSILTRNTEAFF.

This sequence joins TRBV6-4 and TRBJ1-6; D is unresolved. V was pared by 0 bases and J by 13 bases, with 16 bases between. Germline V lookup: CDR1 MRHNA, CDR2 SNTAGT. The CDR3 length is 15 residues. As DNA, the CDR3 is TGTGCCAGCAGTGACTCTATCGGCGGCGGCTTGCCCCTCCACTTT. Its protein product is CASSDSIGGGLPLHF.

This clone was detected once. The chain combines TRBV4-1 with TRBJ2-1; no clear D gene. Trimming removed 0 bases from V and 9 bases from J, with 6 bases in between. In germline, CDR1 is MGHRA, CDR2 YSYEKL. This CDR3 comprises 12 residues. In nucleotides, the CDR3 is TGCGCCAGCAGCCAAGATCCAGCTGAGCAGTTCTTC. This translates into CASSQDPAEQFF.

The chain links TRBV5-1 to TRBJ1-3; D unresolved. Trimming left V 2 bases short and J 4 bases short, with 13 bases between. From germline, CDR1 is SGHRS and CDR2 YFSETQ. The CDR3 extends over 15 amino acids. CDR3 nucleotides: TGCGCCAGCAGCTTTGACGACCTTCCGGGAAACACCATATATTTT. It is translated as CASSFDDLPGNTIYF.